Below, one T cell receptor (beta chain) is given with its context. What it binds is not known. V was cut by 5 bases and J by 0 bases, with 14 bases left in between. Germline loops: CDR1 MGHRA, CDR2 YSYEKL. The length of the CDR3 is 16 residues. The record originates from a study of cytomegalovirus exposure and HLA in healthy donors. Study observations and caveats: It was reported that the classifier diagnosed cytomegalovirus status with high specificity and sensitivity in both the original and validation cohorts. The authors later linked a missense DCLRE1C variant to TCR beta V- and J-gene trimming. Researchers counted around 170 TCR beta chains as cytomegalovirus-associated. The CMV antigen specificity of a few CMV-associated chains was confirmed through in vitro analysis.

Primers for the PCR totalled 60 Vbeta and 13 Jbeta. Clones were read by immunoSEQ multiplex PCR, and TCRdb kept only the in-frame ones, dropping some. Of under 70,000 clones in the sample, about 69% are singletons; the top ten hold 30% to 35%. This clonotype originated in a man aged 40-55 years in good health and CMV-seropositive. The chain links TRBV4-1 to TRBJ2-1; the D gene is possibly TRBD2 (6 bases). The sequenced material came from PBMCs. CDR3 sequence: CASSYLPGGSYNEQFF. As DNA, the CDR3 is TGCGCCAGCAGCTACCTCCCCGGGGGCTCCTACAATGAGCAGTTCTTC.